This T cell receptor beta chain is from a study of blood T cell repertoires in COVID-19. Method: immunoSEQ multiplex PCR; TCRdb's copy keeps in-frame clones and lacks some. Of around 380,000 clones in the sample, around 87% were seen once. Allocation to cohorts depended on clinical history reported by the participants. Unmatched junction bases numbered 10, after V lost 2 bases and J lost 0 bases. The germline CDR1 and CDR2 sequences are LGHDT and YNNKEL (reference sequence). The CDR3 has 19 residues. The TCR sequence derives from a man aged 30 to 45 who had recovered from COVID-19. Specimen: PBMCs or T cells enriched from blood (not recorded which). The chain is built from TRBV3-1 (or the pseudogene TRBV3-2) and TRBJ2-3; 11 bases align to TRBD2. In DNA form, the CDR3 reads TGTGCCAGCAGCCAATACGGGACTAGCGGTCGAGCTAGCACAGATACGCAGTATTTT. It translates to CASSQYGTSGRASTDTQYF.